This T cell receptor beta chain was identified in a study of response to subunit inactivated influenza vaccine (dated by TCRdb to the late 2010s). Notes on the research overall: Deep quantitative profiling of the T cell receptor repertoire was used in the study to follow responses to a trivalent subunit inactivated influenza vaccine. Paper-wide results and their limitations: The authors suggested that each seasonal influenza vaccination may recruit only a limited number of new T cells.

The CDR1 and CDR2 encoded by the germline V gene are SGHTA and FQGNSA. The cysteine opens and the phenylalanine closes a CDR3 of 14 amino acids. Here the CDR3 DNA is all that survives: 42 bases in frame from base 1. The V end loses 6 bases and the J end loses 3 bases, and a stretch of 13 bases separates them. As to this clonotype: No antigen is known for it. Base qualities are missing; no much larger clone stands one base away.

The library was generated by RT-PCR. TCRdb records Illumina HiSeq 2500 as the sequencer. TCRdb reanalyzed the raw reads on its own, using fastp at Q25 for trimming and MiXCR for clone calling, and kept in-frame beta chains. Entries that share a CDR3 protein sequence are merged under the most common genes and DNA. Recorded for this sample are roughly 500,000 distinct CDR3 sequences; approximately 24% of them occurred a single time. Roughly 2.8% of the sample goes to the ten largest clones. These data were likewise used in another study, on T cells expressing NK-cell markers. Reported in the second study: TCR beta cDNA libraries were prepared using 5'RACE template switching, which introduced a universal primer site and unique molecular identifiers. Three sorted T-cell subsets (CD3+CD56+NKG2C+, CD3+CD56+NKG2C- and CD3+CD56-NKG2C+) from several donors had their TCR beta-chain repertoires profiled. Of the eight sequenced donors, seven were found to be HCMV-seropositive and one was found to be HCMV-seronegative. To restrict sorting to alphabetaTCR-expressing T cells, an anti-gammadeltaTCR antibody was added in several experiments. In several donors, the dominant CD3+CD56+NKG2C+ clonotypes ranked among the top 10 CD8+ clonotypes, making up about 1.0-7.5% of CD8+ T cells. Those dominant clonotypes were again the most abundant among CD3+CD56-NKG2C+ cells in several donors, at about 28.3-65%. It remained unclear whether the expanded NKG2C-expressing T cell clones were specific for HCMV antigens. Randomly selected healthy volunteers, three men and five women, were used as the eight sequenced donors. A commercial ELISA kit detecting HCMV-specific IgG in serum was used to determine HCMV serostatus. Ficoll density gradient centrifugation was used to isolate peripheral blood mononuclear cells from blood. CD4+ and CD8+ T cells were isolated from PBMC by magnetic immunoseparation with Miltenyi isolation kits. Priming for cDNA synthesis came from the TCR beta constant segment, and two successive PCR amplification steps followed. Sequencing of the libraries produced 2 x 150 bp reads on Illumina HiSeq 2000/2500, MiSeq or NextSeq. Reads were demultiplexed and grouped by UMI with MIGEC, and clonotypes were assembled and quantified with MiTCR. To remove erroneous sequences, TCR cDNA sequences were retained only when supported by two or more reads. Downstream repertoire analysis used the tcR package, and clonotypes were matched across fractions by CDR3 nucleotide sequence plus V segment. VDJmatch was used to annotate antigen specificity against VDJdb, with one amino acid substitution in CDR3 allowed.

The sequence is built from TRBV7-2 and TRBJ2-3; the D segment could be TRBD2, given 7 matching bases. The material sequenced was CD4+ T cells sorted from PBMCs, taken less than 13 days after vaccination. The receptor's source is a man aged 50-60 years who received an inactivated influenza vaccine. Donor details come from another sample of the same person, matched by shared clones. The base sequence is TGTGCCAGCAGGCAAGGGGGGGGGACAGATACGCAGTATTTT. This gives the protein CASRQGGGTDTQYF.